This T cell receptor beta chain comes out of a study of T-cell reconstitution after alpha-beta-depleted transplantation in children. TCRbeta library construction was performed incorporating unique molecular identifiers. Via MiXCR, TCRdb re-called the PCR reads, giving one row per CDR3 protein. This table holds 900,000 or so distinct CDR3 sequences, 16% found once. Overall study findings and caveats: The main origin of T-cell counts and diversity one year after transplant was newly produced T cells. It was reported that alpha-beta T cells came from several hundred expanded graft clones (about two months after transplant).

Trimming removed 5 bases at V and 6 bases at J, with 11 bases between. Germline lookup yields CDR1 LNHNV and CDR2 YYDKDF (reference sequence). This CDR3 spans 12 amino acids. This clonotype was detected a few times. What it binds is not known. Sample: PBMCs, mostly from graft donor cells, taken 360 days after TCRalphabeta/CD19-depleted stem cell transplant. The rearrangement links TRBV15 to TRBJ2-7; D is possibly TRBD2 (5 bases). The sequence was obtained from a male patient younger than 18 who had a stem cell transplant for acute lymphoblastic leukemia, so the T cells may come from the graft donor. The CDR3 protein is CATSASGGEQYF. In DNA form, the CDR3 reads TGTGCCACCAGCGCCAGTGGAGGCGAGCAGTACTTC.